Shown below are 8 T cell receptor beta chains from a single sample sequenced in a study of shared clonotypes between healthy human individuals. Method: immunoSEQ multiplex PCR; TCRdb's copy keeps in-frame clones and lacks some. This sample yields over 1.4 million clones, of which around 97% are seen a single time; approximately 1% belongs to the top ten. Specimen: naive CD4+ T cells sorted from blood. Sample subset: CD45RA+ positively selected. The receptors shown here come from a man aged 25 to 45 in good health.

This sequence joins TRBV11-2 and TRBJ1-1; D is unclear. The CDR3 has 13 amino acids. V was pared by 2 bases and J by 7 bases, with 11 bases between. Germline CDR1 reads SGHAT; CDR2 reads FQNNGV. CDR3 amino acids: CASSLPGGDEAFF. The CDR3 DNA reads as TGTGCCAGCAGCTTACCGGGAGGCGATGAAGCTTTCTTT.

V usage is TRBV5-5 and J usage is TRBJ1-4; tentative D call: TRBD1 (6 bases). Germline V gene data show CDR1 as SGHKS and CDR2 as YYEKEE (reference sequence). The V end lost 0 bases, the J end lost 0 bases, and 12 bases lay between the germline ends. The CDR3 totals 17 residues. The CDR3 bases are TGTGCCAGCAGCTTGGCCAGGGGAAGAGCAACTAATGAAAAACTGTTTTTT. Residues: CASSLARGRATNEKLFF.

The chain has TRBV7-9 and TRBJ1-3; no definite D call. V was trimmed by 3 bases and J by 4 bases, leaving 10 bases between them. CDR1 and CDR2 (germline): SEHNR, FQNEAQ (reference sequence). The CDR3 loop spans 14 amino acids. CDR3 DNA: TGTGCCAGCAGCTTTAAGCTCTCGGGAAACACCATATATTTT. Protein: CASSFKLSGNTIYF.

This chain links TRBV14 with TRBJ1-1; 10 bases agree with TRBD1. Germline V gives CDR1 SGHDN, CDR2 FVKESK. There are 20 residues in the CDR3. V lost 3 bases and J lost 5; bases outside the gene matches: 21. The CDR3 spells CASSQTGGAVGGTGRTEAFF. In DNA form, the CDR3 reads TGTGCCAGCAGCCAGACAGGGGGCGCCGTTGGAGGAACCGGTCGGACTGAAGCTTTCTTT.

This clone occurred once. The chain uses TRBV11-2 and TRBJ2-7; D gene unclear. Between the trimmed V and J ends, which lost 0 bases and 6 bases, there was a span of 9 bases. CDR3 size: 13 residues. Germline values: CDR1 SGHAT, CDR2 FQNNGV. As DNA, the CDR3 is TGTGCCAGCAGCTTAGAGAAAAGGACCGAGCAGTACTTC. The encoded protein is CASSLEKRTEQYF.

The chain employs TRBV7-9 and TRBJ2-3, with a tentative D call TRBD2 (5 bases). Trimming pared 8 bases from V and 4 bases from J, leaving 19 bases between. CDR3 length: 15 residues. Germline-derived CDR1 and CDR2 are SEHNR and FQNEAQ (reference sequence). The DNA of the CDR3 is TGTGCCAGCTTTTCCCTAAAAGGAGGTTCAGATACGCAGTATTTT. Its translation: CASFSLKGGSDTQYF.

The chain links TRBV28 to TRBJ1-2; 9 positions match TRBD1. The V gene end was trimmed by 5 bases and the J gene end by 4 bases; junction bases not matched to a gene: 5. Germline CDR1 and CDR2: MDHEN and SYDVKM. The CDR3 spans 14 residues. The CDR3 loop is CASSPRDRAYGYTF. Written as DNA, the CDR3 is TGTGCCAGCAGTCCCCGGGACAGGGCCTATGGCTACACCTTC.

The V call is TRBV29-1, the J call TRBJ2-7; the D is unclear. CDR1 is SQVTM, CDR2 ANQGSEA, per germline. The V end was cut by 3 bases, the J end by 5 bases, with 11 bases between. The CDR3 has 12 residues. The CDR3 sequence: CSVDGVSDEQYF. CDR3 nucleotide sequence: TGCAGCGTTGACGGAGTCTCGGACGAGCAGTACTTC.